Described below is a single T cell receptor beta chain sequence and its context. Antigen unknown. The V end was cut by 0 bases, the J end by 5 bases, with 1 base between. CDR3 length equals 11 residues. Germline CDR1 SGHDT, CDR2 YYEEEE. The data derive from a study of T cell responses to AZD1222 COVID-19 vaccine. Study-wide results and caveats: Clonal diversity was possibly underestimated, and white British individuals and females predominated among donors. Close to half of all spike-specific TCRs reportedly target regions of the variants that are unmutated.

Using immunoSEQ multiplex PCR, the repertoire was profiled, and TCRdb retains in-frame clones only, with some absent. The sample holds 83,000 or so clones, roughly 90% seen once. This sample comprised peripheral blood, obtained on day 0 of MenACWY control vaccination. The rearrangement uses TRBV5-6 and TRBJ2-3; D is unresolved. This receptor was taken from an adult in good health. The CDR3 coding sequence is TGTGCCAGCAGCTTGGTAGATACGCAGTATTTT. Translation gives CASSLVDTQYF. Drawing the rest from reference TRBV5-6 and TRBJ2-3, the complete variable domain is DAGVTQSPTHLIKTRGQQVTLRCSPKSGHDTVSWYQQALGQGPQFIFQYYEEEERQRGNFPDRFSGHQFPNYSSELNVNALLLGDSALYLCASSLVDTQYFGPGTRLTVL.